This TCR beta chain was captured in a study of T cell responses to AZD1222 COVID-19 vaccine. Germline values: CDR1 SGHVS, CDR2 FNYEAQ. The CDR3 runs to 17 residues. Trimming shortened V by 3 bases and J by 0 bases, and 15 bases separated the two germline ends. Generated by immunoSEQ multiplex PCR, the TCRdb table keeps only in-frame clones and is missing some. The table records about 130,000 clones, over 75% of them present only once. As concerns this clone: Its antigen is not known.

Study-wide results and caveats: Clonal diversity may have been underestimated in mostly white British donors.

The source of this sequence is an adult in good health. The chain recombines TRBV7-6 with TRBJ2-1; D is unresolved. This sample comprised peripheral blood, obtained on day 0 of AZD1222 vaccination. The chain's CDR3 is CASSLHTRTSSYNEQFF. In DNA form, the CDR3 reads TGTGCCAGCAGCTTGCATACGAGGACCAGCTCCTACAATGAGCAGTTCTTC.